These 27 T cell receptor beta chains were sequenced from one sample in a study of blood T cell repertoires in COVID-19. Sequenced by immunoSEQ multiplex PCR; TCRdb stores in-frame clones only, minus some. Here the sample spans a few hundred thousand clones, around four fifths being singletons. The sequenced material came from peripheral blood. The receptors stem from a woman in her fifties or sixties who had recovered from COVID-19.

The chain uses TRBV6-6 and TRBJ1-4, with D perhaps TRBD1 (5 bases). Germline CDR1 reads MNHNY; CDR2 reads SVGAGI (reference sequence). The CDR3 runs to 16 residues. V was trimmed by 7 bases and J by 4 bases, leaving 19 bases between them. CDR3 sequence reads: CASKEETGGSNEKLFF. DNA for the CDR3: TGTGCCAGCAAAGAGGAAACAGGCGGAAGTAATGAAAAACTGTTTTTT.

In this sample, this clone turned up many times. The V and J genes are TRBV27 and TRBJ1-5; D uncertain. Germline V gives CDR1 MNHEY, CDR2 SMNVEV (reference sequence). Deletions cut 2 bases from V and 7 bases from J, with 6 bases between. CDR3 length equals 12 residues. CDR3 sequence reads: CASSLGGQPQHF. CDR3 DNA: TGTGCCAGCAGTTTAGGCGGACAGCCCCAGCATTTT.

The chain employs TRBV6-2 or TRBV6-3 and TRBJ2-4; D unresolved. Between the trimmed V and J ends, which lost 5 bases and 1 base, there was a span of 9 bases. CDR3 length: 14 amino acids. Germline V gene lookup returns CDR1 MNHEY and CDR2 SVGEGT. CDR3 protein: CASSPVVAKNIQYF. For the CDR3, the DNA is TGTGCCAGCAGTCCGGTGGTGGCCAAAAACATTCAGTACTTC.

J is TRBJ1-2 and V is TRBV2, with D possibly being TRBD1 (5 bases). V lost 4 bases and J lost 4, with 13 bases in between. This CDR3 has 14 residues. CDR1 is SNHLY, CDR2 FYNNEI, per germline. The CDR3 coding sequence is TGTGCCAGCAGTGTTGTCAGGGTGGCCTATGGCTACACCTTC. This codes for CASSVVRVAYGYTF.

The chain uses TRBV19 and TRBJ1-2; 8 bases agree with TRBD1. This CDR3 spans 12 amino acids. Germline loops: CDR1 LNHDA, CDR2 SQIVND (reference sequence). The V segment lost 5 bases and the J segment 8 bases; nucleotides outside the gene matches: 4. CDR3 protein: CASSPGQGGYTF. DNA for the CDR3: TGTGCCAGTAGTCCCGGACAGGGCGGCTACACCTTC.

This clone was counted only a few times. J is TRBJ1-6 and V is TRBV2, with 7 bases aligning to TRBD1. J gave up 18 bases and V 5 bases, and 10 bases lay outside the gene matches. Germline CDR1 is SNHLY and CDR2 is FYNNEI. This CDR3 spans 12 amino acids. The CDR3, as DNA: TGTGCCAGCAGTAGCCAGGGGGACTCCCCCCACTTT. Translating gives CASSSQGDSPHF.

To note about this clone: Other DNA sequences in the sample encode the same CDR3. This chain links TRBV2 with TRBJ1-1; TRBD1 matches at 8 bases. Losses at the gene ends were 5 bases for V and 5 bases for J; bases not matched to a gene: 7. The CDR3 totals 14 residues. From germline, CDR1 is SNHLY and CDR2 FYNNEI. CDR3 sequence (DNA): TGTGCCAGCAGTTCCGACAGGGGAGATACTGAAGCTTTCTTT. Its translation is CASSSDRGDTEAFF.

This clone was counted only a few times. The chain links TRBV4-2 to TRBJ1-4; D not resolved. CDR1 LGHNA and CDR2 YNFKEQ come from the germline V gene. V gave up 1 base and J gave up 8 bases, with 8 bases separating them. The CDR3 spans 13 residues. The CDR3 DNA follows: TGTGCCAGCAGCCAAGGTGGGGAGGAAAAACTGTTTTTT. It encodes CASSQGGEEKLFF.

This clone was seen ten or more times. The chain couples TRBV30 to TRBJ1-6, with 8 positions matching TRBD1. After removal of 0 bases from V and 0 bases from J, the junction contained 13 bases not matched to a gene. This CDR3 is built from 20 residues. The germline V gene has CDR1 GTSNPN and CDR2 SVGIG (reference sequence). CDR3 DNA: TGTGCCTGGAGTGTAGGACTGGGACAGGCAAAAAGCTCCTATAATTCACCCCTCCACTTT. Protein: CAWSVGLGQAKSSYNSPLHF.

This chain connects TRBV4-3 to TRBJ2-1; 14 bases are a match to TRBD2. CDR1 and CDR2 from the germline V gene are LGHNA and YSLEER. The J segment lost 5 bases and the V segment lost 0 bases, leaving 6 bases of the junction unmatched. The CDR3 runs to 18 residues. Written as DNA, the CDR3 is TGCGCCAGCAGCCAAGATCGAGGACTAGCGGGGGGCCACAATGAGCAGTTCTTC. It translates to CASSQDRGLAGGHNEQFF.

This chain joins TRBV3-1 (or the pseudogene TRBV3-2) and TRBJ2-2, with a tentative D call TRBD2 (6 bases). Trimming cost V 1 base and J 8 bases, with 11 bases left between them. The CDR3 extends over 14 amino acids. Germline values: CDR1 LGHDT, CDR2 YNNKEL (reference sequence). In nucleotides, the CDR3 is TGTGCCAGCAGCCAAGCACTAGCTGAGGGGGAGCTGTTTTTT. Translation gives CASSQALAEGELFF.

Remarks on this clone: Different DNA sequences within this sample yield the same CDR3. The chain carries TRBV6-5 and TRBJ1-2; D is undetermined. This CDR3 spans 13 amino acids. Germline V lookup: CDR1 MNHEY, CDR2 SVGAGI. Trimming left V 6 bases short and J 2 bases short, with 10 bases between. The CDR3 region is CASSPERNYGYTF. DNA for the CDR3: TGTGCCAGCAGCCCCGAGAGGAACTATGGCTACACCTTC.

Written as DNA, the CDR3 is TGTGCCAGCGCCCCGGGGGTGGCCTACAATGAGCAGTTCTTC. Translation gives CASAPGVAYNEQFF. The V and J genes are TRBV27 and TRBJ2-1; D possibly corresponds to TRBD2 (6 bases). Trimming shortened V by 8 bases and J by 2 bases, and 13 bases separated the two germline ends. The CDR3 is made up of 14 amino acids. Germline V gives CDR1 MNHEY, CDR2 SMNVEV (reference sequence).

This clone was counted once. The chain couples TRBV5-1 to TRBJ1-3, with a tentative D call TRBD1 (5 bases). V gave up 4 bases and J gave up 1 base, with 15 bases separating them. The CDR3 length is 16 residues. From germline, CDR1 is SGHRS and CDR2 YFSETQ. The CDR3 DNA is TGCGCCAGCAGCCTGAACCGCGGGGGTTCTGGAAACACCATATATTTT. Its translation: CASSLNRGGSGNTIYF.

In its sample, this clone was seen once. The chain is built from TRBV14 and TRBJ1-3; D gene uncertain. CDR3 length equals 13 residues. V lost 4 bases, J lost 4 bases, and 8 bases lay in between. Germline CDR1 and CDR2: SGHDN and FVKESK. The CDR3 loop is CASSLLVGNTIYF. The CDR3 DNA sequence: TGTGCCAGCAGCCTACTTGTAGGAAACACCATATATTTT.

V and J are TRBV30 and TRBJ2-4; D possibly corresponds to TRBD2 (6 bases). V shed 5 bases and J shed 9 bases, with 14 bases lying between them. The CDR3 covers 12 residues. The germline gives CDR1 GTSNPN, CDR2 SVGIG (reference sequence). CDR3 amino acids: CAWSAQGGIQYF. For the CDR3, the DNA is TGTGCCTGGTCGGCGCAGGGAGGCATTCAGTACTTC.

In nucleotides, the CDR3 is TGTGCCAGCAGCTTGGCGCCAGTGTACGAGCAGTACTTC. It encodes CASSLAPVYEQYF. V is TRBV5-5 and J is TRBJ2-7, with D unresolved. CDR1 is SGHKS and CDR2 is YYEKEE in the germline V gene (reference sequence). The CDR3 length is 13 residues. V lost 0 bases and J lost 4, with 8 bases in between.

This clone was detected a few times. This specimen includes other DNA sequences encoding the same CDR3. The chain links TRBV7-6 to TRBJ1-5; D perhaps matches TRBD1 (5 bases). Trimming took off 1 base at V and 1 base at J, with 8 bases between the two ends. This CDR3 contains 15 residues. Per germline, CDR1 SGHVS and CDR2 FNYEAQ. This CDR3 is CASSLVGGSNQPQHF. The CDR3 nucleotides read TGTGCCAGCAGCTTAGTCGGGGGAAGCAATCAGCCCCAGCATTTT.

Ten or more counts support this clone. The rearrangement joins TRBV19 to TRBJ1-3; 7 nucleotides line up with TRBD1. V trimming: 6 bases; J trimming: 4 bases; junction bases outside the gene matches: 6. CDR1 and CDR2 from the germline V gene are LNHDA and SQIVND (reference sequence). This CDR3 has 14 amino acids. The CDR3 DNA sequence: TGTGCCAGTAGGATACAGGGGCGAGGAAACACCATATATTTT. Its protein is CASRIQGRGNTIYF.

This chain links TRBV4-1 with TRBJ1-2; the D gene is possibly TRBD1 (6 bases). The length of the CDR3 is 14 residues. The germline gives CDR1 MGHRA, CDR2 YSYEKL. V lost 2 bases and J lost 3, with 10 bases in between. CDR3 in amino acids: CASSQMTGYYGYTF. The CDR3 DNA follows: TGCGCCAGCAGCCAAATGACAGGTTACTATGGCTACACCTTC.

This chain links TRBV7-6 with TRBJ2-3, with a tentative D call TRBD1 (6 bases). The CDR3 runs 16 residues. V lost 5 bases, J lost 5 bases, and 20 bases lay in between. Germline lookup yields CDR1 SGHVS and CDR2 FNYEAQ. The CDR3, as DNA: TGTGCCAGCAGCGCCAGGGGACGCTCAAAACTAGATACGCAGTATTTT. This sequence encodes CASSARGRSKLDTQYF.

DNA for the CDR3: TGTGCCAGCAGCTTAGCGAGCGGGGGGGCCTCCAATGAGCAGTTCTTC. Protein sequence: CASSLASGGASNEQFF. The rearrangement uses TRBV7-2 and TRBJ2-1; 10 bases map to TRBD2. Germline loops: CDR1 SGHTA, CDR2 FQGNSA. CDR3 size: 16 residues. The trim removed 0 bases at V and 6 bases at J, leaving 5 bases unmatched.

Written as DNA, the CDR3 is TGTGCCAGCAGTTACTCGGGCAGACGTTCCTACGAGCAGTACTTC. Its translation: CASSYSGRRSYEQYF. This chain joins TRBV6-5 and TRBJ2-7; D gene uncertain. Trimming took off 0 bases at V and 1 base at J, with 10 bases between the two ends. CDR1 and CDR2 (germline): MNHEY, SVGAGI. CDR3 length: 15 residues.

This chain connects TRBV27 to TRBJ2-7; 8 bases map to TRBD1. CDR1 and CDR2 (germline): MNHEY, SMNVEV (reference sequence). CDR3 length equals 13 residues. The V gene end was trimmed by 6 bases and the J gene end by 3 bases; junction bases not matched to a gene: 4. The DNA for the CDR3 is TGTGCCAGCAGGGACAGGGAAGACTACGAGCAGTACTTC. Protein: CASRDREDYEQYF.

V gene TRBV19 combines with J gene TRBJ2-1, with a weak D call TRBD1 (6 bases). The CDR3 totals 15 residues. CDR1 is LNHDA and CDR2 is SQIVND in the germline V gene (reference sequence). Trimming shortened V by 4 bases and J by 4 bases, and 14 bases separated the two germline ends. DNA of the CDR3: TGTGCCAGTAGTACCGCAGGGGCCCGGTACAATGAGCAGTTCTTC. It yields the protein CASSTAGARYNEQFF.

The V and J genes are TRBV19 and TRBJ2-5, with 9 bases that match TRBD1. Germline CDR1 and CDR2: LNHDA and SQIVND (reference sequence). J was trimmed by 4 bases and V by 6 bases; bases with no gene match: 9. This CDR3 region has 15 residues. CDR3 region: CASSKGTGLRETQYF. The DNA of the CDR3 is TGTGCCAGTAGCAAAGGGACAGGGTTGCGAGAGACCCAGTACTTC. Based on the CDR3 plus reference TRBV19 and TRBJ2-5, the full variable domain is DGGITQSPKYLFRKEGQNVTLSCEQNLNHDAMYWYRQDPGQGLRLIYYSQIVNDFQKGDIAEGYSVSREKKESFPLTVTSAQKNPTAFYLCASSKGTGLRETQYFGPGTRLLVL.

The chain carries TRBV7-2 and TRBJ1-2; D remains unclear. Trimming took off 3 bases at V and 3 bases at J, with 14 bases between the two ends. The CDR3 is 15 residues long. Germline V gives CDR1 SGHTA, CDR2 FQGNSA. CDR3 sequence (DNA): TGTGCCAGCAGCTTGCGCCATAATCTGGACTATGGCTACACCTTC. This gives the protein CASSLRHNLDYGYTF. The variable domain in full, completed from reference TRBV7-2 and TRBJ1-2, reads GAGVSQSPSNKVTEKGKDVELRCDPISGHTALYWYRQSLGQGLEFLIYFQGNSAPDKSGLPSDRFSAERTGGSVSTLTIQRTQQEDSAVYLCASSLRHNLDYGYTFGSGTRLTVV.